This entry lists 30 T cell receptor beta chains sequenced from one sample in a study of tumor-infiltrating lymphocytes in primary liver carcinoma. Unsorted bulk tissue, about 19-30 mg of it, served as the source for co-extraction of RNA and DNA. Synthesis of TCR beta cDNA was carried out from about 0.55 ug total RNA with a constant-region primer. What produced the TCR beta libraries was three nested multiplex PCR rounds using slightly modified ARM-PCR. The opening two PCR rounds, approximately 10 cycles each, paired TRBV1-TRBV30 forward primers with a C-beta reverse primer. TCRdb reanalysed the multiplex PCR reads using MiXCR and keeps one entry per CDR3 protein. The top ten clones hold roughly two fifths of a sample with about 44,000 distinct CDR3 sequences, around 80% of them seen once. Sequencing was performed on tumor-adjacent normal liver tissue. These TCRs come from a woman aged 30 to 39 with primary liver carcinoma and hepatitis B virus infection.

A word on this clonotype: The junction does not match germline at one end; this may be a read error. V and J are TRBV5-1 and TRBJ2-1; 11 positions match TRBD2. The CDR3 spans 16 residues. CDR1 and CDR2 (germline): SGHRS, YFSETQ. The CDR3 coding sequence is TGCGCAAGCAGCTTGACGTTAGCGGGAGGGCCCAATGAGCAGTTCTTC. Encoded protein: CASSLTLAGGPNEQFF.

The rearrangement links TRBV6-5 to TRBJ2-5, with a possible D match to TRBD1 (5 bases). Trimming removed 10 bases at V and 5 bases at J, with 23 bases between. Germline loops: CDR1 MNHEY, CDR2 SVGAGI. This CDR3 is 15 amino acids long. The CDR3 DNA reads as TGTGCCAACACTTACTATCCGGCAGGGTGGGAGACCCAGTACTTC. It codes for CANTYYPAGWETQYF.

A word on this clonotype: The junction and the germline gene differ at one end; a read error may be behind it. The chain joins TRBV4-3 to TRBJ2-7, with D uncertain. This CDR3 has 14 residues. Germline V CDR1 and CDR2: LGHNA, YSLEER. The CDR3 DNA follows: TGCGTCAGCAGCCACACTGCCCTTCCCAACGGTCAGTACTTC. Translating gives CVSSHTALPNGQYF.

A note on this clonotype: The missing conserved phenylalanine or tryptophan at the end of this CDR3 makes a read error likely. This chain connects TRBV4-2 to TRBJ2-7; 7 bases line up with TRBD2. The CDR3 sequence is 17 residues long. Trimming at V came to 0 bases and at J to 2 bases, leaving 10 bases not matched to a gene. Germline loops: CDR1 LGHNA, CDR2 YNFKEQ. The CDR3 region has the DNA TGTGCCAGCAGCCAAGACGGAATCGCGGGGGATGCCTACGAGCAGTACTCC. Protein sequence: CASSQDGIAGDAYEQYS.

V is TRBV11-2 and J is TRBJ2-7; 9 bases line up with TRBD2. V dropped 10 bases and J dropped 11; count of bases not matched to a gene: 18. Germline values: CDR1 SGHAT, CDR2 FQNNGV. The CDR3 has 14 residues. CDR3 sequence: CANSPIAGVKEKYF. The CDR3 DNA reads TGTGCCAATAGCCCTATAGCGGGAGTGAAAGAGAAGTACTTC. The entire variable domain, with the rest obtained from reference TRBV11-2 and TRBJ2-7, is as follows: EAGVAQSPRYKIIEKRQSVAFWCNPISGHATLYWYQQILGQGPKLLIQFQNNGVVDDSQLPKDRFSAERLKGVDSTLKIQPAKLEDSAVYLCANSPIAGVKEKYFGPGTRLTVT.

Concerning this clonotype: The CDR3 does not close with the conserved phenylalanine or tryptophan, likely indicating a read error. The chain employs TRBV29-1 and TRBJ1-5; D is undetermined. The CDR3 is 13 residues long. Germline lookup yields CDR1 SQVTM and CDR2 ANQGSEA. Trimming left V 7 bases short and J 1 base short, with 11 bases between. In DNA, the CDR3 is TGCAGCGCTGGCGGACCCAGCAATCAGCCCCAGCATTTA. It codes for CSAGGPSNQPQHL.

V and J are TRBV10-2 and TRBJ2-3; perhaps TRBD2 as D (5 bases). The germline V gene encodes CDR1 WSHSY and CDR2 SAAADI. The CDR3 runs to 16 residues. Trimming stripped 4 bases from V and 4 bases from J, with 18 bases between. CDR3 DNA sequence: TGCGCCAGCAGTGGGTATCGAGAGGGTGGTCCAGATACGCAGTATTTT. Its translation: CASSGYREGGPDTQYF.

To note about this clonotype: At one end, the junction sequence differs from germline, possibly due to a read error. J is TRBJ2-1 and V is TRBV5-5; unclear D gene. The CDR3 is 11 residues long. Germline V gene data show CDR1 as SGHKS and CDR2 as YYEKEE (reference sequence). The CDR3: CASSSWNEQFF. The CDR3 DNA reads as TGTGCCAGTAGCTCGTGGAATGAGCAGTTCTTC.

Comment on this clonotype: This likely comes from a read error, as the CDR3 has no conserved phenylalanine or tryptophan at its end. The limits of the CDR3 on the DNA are not certain, so only TCRdb's listed CDR3 is given. The V gene is TRBV11-2, the J gene TRBJ1-2; TRBD1 is the table's D call, not checked against the DNA. Germline assignment: CDR1 SGHAT and CDR2 FQNNGV. The CDR3 numbers 13 amino acids, ends counted. CDR3: CAGTQGGGGDYAS.

Concerning this clonotype itself: Likely a read error: the CDR3 ends without its conserved phenylalanine or tryptophan. V and J are TRBV12-3 or TRBV12-4 and TRBJ2-7; perhaps TRBD1 as D (5 bases). With 3 bases removed from V and 5 bases from J, the gap between germline ends came to 14 bases. This CDR3 contains 14 residues. The chain's CDR3 is CASSLRQGIHEQYL. CDR3 nucleotides: TGTGCCAGCAGTTTGAGGCAGGGAATCCACGAGCAGTACCTT.

This clonotype was seen many times. The J gene is TRBJ1-2, the V gene TRBV6-5, with a possible D match to TRBD1 (6 bases). The CDR3 contains 15 residues. CDR1 and CDR2 (germline): MNHEY, SVGAGI. V lost 5 bases to trimming and J lost 2 bases, with 15 bases between them. The CDR3 loop reads CASSRGQSANYGYTF. The CDR3 DNA is TGTGCCAGCAGTAGAGGACAGTCGGCCAACTATGGCTACACCTTC.

As for this clonotype: A junction boundary mismatches the germline segment, possibly from a read error. This chain joins TRBV4-3 and TRBJ1-2, with D hard to call. The CDR3 runs 14 residues. Per germline, CDR1 LGHNA and CDR2 YSLEER. The CDR3 is CASSAELAICGYIF. The CDR3 bases are TGCGCCAGCAGCGCTGAGTTGGCGATCTGTGGCTACATCTTC.

The V call is TRBV28, the J call TRBJ1-5; no firm D call. The V and J ends lost 3 bases and 5 bases respectively, with 14 bases between them. CDR3 size: 15 residues. Germline assignment: CDR1 MDHEN and CDR2 SYDVKM. The CDR3 loop reads CASSFRSSWYQPQHF. The CDR3 DNA reads as TGTGCCAGCAGTTTCAGGAGTAGTTGGTATCAGCCCCAGCATTTT.

In this sample, this clonotype turned up a few times. The chain uses TRBV20-1 and TRBJ1-1; D uncertain. The CDR3 extends over 12 amino acids. The ends were cut back, 3 bases at V and 5 bases at J, with 10 bases in the middle. Germline values: CDR1 DFQATT, CDR2 SNEGSKA (reference sequence). CDR3 nucleotides: TGCAGTGCTAGCACTCTCCCGACTGAAGCTTTCTTT. It is translated as CSASTLPTEAFF.

The chain has TRBV6-5 and TRBJ2-4; tentatively, D is TRBD1 (6 bases). The CDR3 totals 13 residues. The V gene lost 5 bases and the J gene lost 9 bases, with 14 bases spanning the gap. Germline-derived CDR1 and CDR2 are MNHEY and SVGAGI. CDR3 protein: CASSTSLQGIQYF. The CDR3 region has the DNA TGTGCCAGCAGTACGTCCCTACAGGGCATTCAGTACTTC.

As for this clonotype: Because the CDR3 is missing its conserved closing phenylalanine or tryptophan, this is likely a read error. The CDR3, as DNA: TGTGCCAGCAGCCTAGGATCAGGGGGGGGGATAGAGATCCAGTACTCC. Translated, it gives CASSLGSGGGIEIQYS. V usage is TRBV11-2 and J usage is TRBJ2-5; D could derive from TRBD1 or TRBD2 (7 bases each). Germline assignment: CDR1 SGHAT and CDR2 FQNNGV. The length of the CDR3 is 16 residues.

The rearrangement joins TRBV2 to TRBJ2-5; either TRBD1 or TRBD2 may supply D (6 bases each). This CDR3 has 17 amino acids. Germline assignment: CDR1 SNHLY and CDR2 FYNNEI. Trimming removed 2 bases at V and 5 bases at J, with 21 bases between. The CDR3 region is CASSELAGHPFHETQYF. In DNA form, the CDR3 reads TGTGCCAGCAGTGAATTGGCGGGACACCCCTTCCACGAGACCCAGTACTTC.

The chain is built from TRBV18 and TRBJ1-2; TRBD1 is a possible D gene (6 bases). The V gene lost 6 bases and the J gene lost 3 bases, with 11 bases spanning the gap. CDR1 is KGHSH, CDR2 LQKENI, per germline. The CDR3 contains 13 residues. CDR3 region: CASSRPGDYGYTF. For the CDR3, the DNA is TGTGCCAGCTCGCGCCCAGGGGACTATGGCTACACCTTC.

This clonotype was observed a single time. An end of the junction does not agree with germline; a read error may underlie this. J is TRBJ2-5 and V is TRBV5-6; D may be TRBD2 (6 bases). The CDR3 is made up of 15 amino acids. Germline CDR1 reads SGHDT; CDR2 reads YYEEEE. DNA of the CDR3: TGTCCCAGCAGCTTGGAGGGAGTGGGTAGGGAGATCCAGTACTTC. Amino acids: CPSSLEGVGREIQYF.

Remarks on this clonotype: The junction shows a germline mismatch at one end, possibly a read error. The chain joins TRBV11-2 to TRBJ2-7; possible D gene TRBD1, 5 bases. Per the germline V gene, CDR1 is SGHAT and CDR2 is FQNNGV. CDR3 length equals 14 residues. For the CDR3, the DNA is TGTGCCGGCAGCTTATGGGGCTGGGTTTGCGAGCAGTACTTC. Protein: CAGSLWGWVCEQYF. The entire variable domain, with the rest obtained from reference TRBV11-2 and TRBJ2-7, is as follows: EAGVAQSPRYKIIEKRQSVAFWCNPISGHATLYWYQQILGQGPKLLIQFQNNGVVDDSQLPKDRFSAERLKGVDSTLKIQPAKLEDSAVYLCAGSLWGWVCEQYFGPGTRLTVT.

Comment on this clonotype: Germline is not matched at one junction end, which may reflect a read error. The CDR3: CTSSSWGGAGGYTF. CDR3 bases: TGTACCAGCAGCTCTTGGGGGGGGGCTGGTGGCTACACCTTC. The chain employs TRBV6-1 and TRBJ1-2; TRBD1 might be the D (6 bases). Germline-derived CDR1 and CDR2 are MNHNS and SASEGT. The CDR3 is 14 amino acids.

This chain links TRBV6-1 with TRBJ2-7; D gene unclear. The germline V gene encodes CDR1 MNHNS and CDR2 SASEGT. The V end lost 10 bases, the J end lost 2 bases, and 9 bases lay between the germline ends. This CDR3 comprises 11 residues. In DNA, the CDR3 is TGTGCCACCCAGAAGACCTACGAGCAGTACTTC. Translating gives CATQKTYEQYF.

Of note for this clonotype: The germline gene is not matched at one end of the junction; a read error may be the cause. The J gene is TRBJ2-3, the V gene TRBV11-2; perhaps TRBD1 as D (6 bases). Germline V gene sequence: CDR1 SGHAT, CDR2 FQNNGV. This CDR3 has 16 amino acids. The CDR3 nucleotides are TGCGCCTGCAACTTAGTCCCCACAGGGATCTACGATACGCAGTATTTT. Its translation: CACNLVPTGIYDTQYF.

This clonotype came up many times. The chain links TRBV6-5 to TRBJ2-3, with 7 bases fitting TRBD2. J lost 4 bases, V lost 2 bases, and 0 bases had no gene match. CDR1 and CDR2 (germline): MNHEY, SVGAGI. The CDR3 length is 13 residues. This CDR3 is CASSYGRADTQYF. CDR3 sequence (DNA): TGTGCCAGCAGTTACGGGAGGGCAGATACGCAGTATTTT.

This clonotype was counted only a few times. The chain employs TRBV7-2 and TRBJ2-5, with D unclear. Per germline, CDR1 SGHTA and CDR2 FQGNSA. The V end was cut by 3 bases, the J end by 4 bases, with 6 bases between. This CDR3 is 12 amino acids long. CDR3 nucleotides: TGTGCCAGCAGCTTGCAAGGAGAGACCCAGTACTTC. This sequence encodes CASSLQGETQYF.

The sample holds many counts of this clonotype. The chain is built from TRBV11-2 and TRBJ1-2; D may be TRBD1 (5 bases). Germline lookup yields CDR1 SGHAT and CDR2 FQNNGV. The CDR3 runs 15 residues. Trimming pared 0 bases from V and 8 bases from J, leaving 16 bases between. This CDR3 reads CASSLDGMAGRGYTF. In nucleotides, the CDR3 is TGTGCCAGCAGCTTAGATGGGATGGCAGGGAGAGGCTACACCTTC. The whole variable domain, remainder taken from reference TRBV11-2 and TRBJ1-2, is EAGVAQSPRYKIIEKRQSVAFWCNPISGHATLYWYQQILGQGPKLLIQFQNNGVVDDSQLPKDRFSAERLKGVDSTLKIQPAKLEDSAVYLCASSLDGMAGRGYTFGSGTRLTVV.

This chain connects TRBV2 to TRBJ2-7; the D gene is possibly TRBD1 (5 bases). The CDR3 spans 13 residues. V shed 8 bases and J shed 8 bases, with 19 bases lying between them. Germline V gene lookup returns CDR1 SNHLY and CDR2 FYNNEI. CDR3: CASAVGHTYKQYF. DNA of the CDR3: TGTGCCAGCGCAGTAGGACACACATACAAGCAGTACTTC.

This clonotype has only a few counts. A read error may be the cause here, since a much bigger clone is one base away. In this CDR3 the conserved last residue, phenylalanine or tryptophan, is missing, so a read error is likely. This chain uses TRBV5-4 with TRBJ2-3; D is unresolved. V was shortened by 5 bases and J by 0 bases, with 4 bases between the two germline ends. CDR1 and CDR2 (germline): SGHNT, YYREEE (reference sequence). The CDR3 extends over 12 amino acids. CDR3 DNA: TGTGCCAGCAGTTCTAGCACAGATACGCAGTATCTT. Translation gives CASSSSTDTQYL.

Concerning this clonotype: At one boundary the junction diverges from the germline segment, which might be a read error. The J gene is TRBJ2-7, the V gene TRBV28; 9 bases are shared with TRBD1. This CDR3 is 19 amino acids long. CDR1 is MDHEN, CDR2 SYDVKM, per germline. The CDR3 reads CASRGLGTGLTARPYEQYF. In DNA, the CDR3 is TGTGCCAGCAGGGGGTTGGGGACAGGGCTTACAGCGCGTCCCTACGAGCAATACTTC.

As to this clonotype: Sequence at one end of the junction differs from germline and may be a read error. The chain has TRBV4-1 and TRBJ2-7; 9 bases map to TRBD1. CDR1 and CDR2 from the germline V gene are MGHRA and YSYEKL. This CDR3 spans 16 amino acids. As DNA, the CDR3 is TGCACCAGCAGCCGATCGGACAGGGGCGCTTCCTACAAGCAGTACTTC. Translation gives CTSSRSDRGASYKQYF.